This is a list of T cell receptor beta chains from one sample in a study of control samples from healthy donors and cancer patients. Clones were sequenced by immunoSEQ multiplex PCR, and TCRdb holds only the in-frame ones, with some missing. The sample holds 65,000 to 100,000 clones; approximately 87% are singletons and the top ten take around 18%. The sample was blood. These receptors were collected from a man aged 50 to 59 in good health. Both conserved end residues are part of each CDR3. The D gene is left open where the match is weak. Rows give clone size only sometimes, using once, few, many, or a class for an expanded clone.

v_gene,abundance,j_gene,d_gene,len,CDR3nt,CDR3aa
TRBV6-2/TRBV6-3,-,TRBJ1-1,-,13,TGTGCCAGCAGTTACGGCAGGGACACTGAAGCTTTCTTT,CASSYGRDTEAFF
TRBV5-1,-,TRBJ2-1,TRBD1,15,TGCGCCAGCAGCTTGGAAGGACAGGGATACAATGAGCAGTTCTTC,CASSLEGQGYNEQFF
TRBV24-1,-,TRBJ2-1,TRBD1,15,TGTGCCACCAGCACTCGGACAGGTTCCTACAATGAGCAGTTCTTC,CATSTRTGSYNEQFF
TRBV5-4,few,TRBJ2-7,-,17,TGTGCCAGCAGCCCGGGAGCTATGACTAGTATAAAACGCGAGCAGTACTTC,CASSPGAMTSIKREQYF
TRBV5-6,-,TRBJ1-2,TRBD1,15,TGTGCCAGCAGCCACCGCAGGACAGGGGTCTATGGCTACACCTTC,CASSHRRTGVYGYTF
TRBV10-1,-,TRBJ1-1,TRBD1,16,TGCGCCAGCAGTGAGTCTTGGCAGGGGGCCGGTACTGAAGCTTTCTTT,CASSESWQGAGTEAFF
TRBV29-1,-,TRBJ2-3,-,14,TGCAGCGTTGAAGGGGGGGCCCACACAGATACGCAGTATTTT,CSVEGGAHTDTQYF
TRBV4-3,-,TRBJ1-1,TRBD1,15,TGCGCCAGCAGCCAAGTAGGACAGGGGTGGACTGAAGCTTTCTTT,CASSQVGQGWTEAFF
TRBV12-3/TRBV12-4,-,TRBJ1-2,TRBD1,13,TGTGCCAGCAGCCCTACAGGGGACTATGGCTACACCTTC,CASSPTGDYGYTF
TRBV5-6,-,TRBJ2-7,-,13,TGTGCCAGCAGCTTGGGCAGCCCCTACGAGCAGTACTTC,CASSLGSPYEQYF
TRBV18,-,TRBJ1-1,-,14,TGTGCCAGCTCACCAGGGCAGGACCAGGGTGGGGCTTTCTTT,CASSPGQDQGGAFF
TRBV29-1,few,TRBJ1-1,-,11,TGCAGCGTTGTAGGGGACGGTGGAGCTTTCTTT,CSVVGDGGAFF
TRBV7-2,-,TRBJ1-4,-,14,TGTGCCAGCAGCTCGGGACCGGGGATAGTAAAACTGTTTTTT,CASSSGPGIVKLFF
TRBV19,-,TRBJ1-5,TRBD1,15,TGTGCCAGTAGTATAAGGGACAGGGGAAATCAGCCCCAGCATTTT,CASSIRDRGNQPQHF
TRBV18,-,TRBJ2-1,-,14,TGTGCCAGCTGTAGCGGCCTTCCCTACAATGAGCAGTTCTTC,CASCSGLPYNEQFF
TRBV24-1,-,TRBJ2-1,TRBD2,17,TGTGCCACCCCCGGGGCCCCCCCTAGACTAGCGGGGAATGAGCAGTTCTTC,CATPGAPPRLAGNEQFF
TRBV4-3,-,TRBJ1-3,-,15,TGCGCCAGCAGCCCTGTAGGGGCGGGTGGAAACACCATATATTTT,CASSPVGAGGNTIYF
TRBV7-9,-,TRBJ2-3,-,15,TGTGCCAGCAGCCTCTACTCAGGGGAGACAGATACGCAGTATTTT,CASSLYSGETDTQYF
TRBV5-1,-,TRBJ1-1,TRBD1,15,TGCGCCAGCAGCTTACAGGGGTGGGGGGAGACTGAAGCTTTCTTT,CASSLQGWGETEAFF
TRBV30,-,TRBJ1-2,-,11,TGTGCCTGGAGCGAGAACTATGGCTACACCTTC,CAWSENYGYTF
TRBV5-1,-,TRBJ2-3,-,12,TGCGCCAGCAGCCTGGAGGGAAATACGCAGTATTTT,CASSLEGNTQYF
TRBV5-4,-,TRBJ2-1,TRBD2,17,TGTGCCAGCAGCTTGGGCGGTAGCGGGAACTCCTACAATGAGCAGTTCTTC,CASSLGGSGNSYNEQFF
TRBV12-3/TRBV12-4,-,TRBJ1-1,-,13,TGTGCCAGCAGTTCAGGGGTGTGGACTGAAGCTTTCTTT,CASSSGVWTEAFF
TRBV6-6,-,TRBJ1-2,TRBD1,13,TGTGCATTTCAGGGGCAGGGGGCGAATGGCTACACCTTC,CAFQGQGANGYTF
TRBV3-1/TRBV3-2,-,TRBJ1-3,TRBD1,15,TGTGCCAGCAGCCTTGGGACAGGGAGTGGAAACACCATATATTTT,CASSLGTGSGNTIYF
TRBV14,-,TRBJ2-5,-,15,TGTGCCAGCAGCCAAGATTGGCGGCAAACAGAGACCCAGTACTTC,CASSQDWRQTETQYF
TRBV15,-,TRBJ1-3,-,14,TGTGCCACCCGAGGACAGTGGTCTGGAAACACCATATATTTT,CATRGQWSGNTIYF
TRBV19,-,TRBJ1-2,TRBD1,12,TGTGCCACCCAACAGGGGGCTGAGGGCTACACCTTC,CATQQGAEGYTF
TRBV19,-,TRBJ1-1,TRBD1,14,TGTGCCAGTAGTACTATGACAGGGAGTACTGAAGCTTTCTTT,CASSTMTGSTEAFF
TRBV5-8,-,TRBJ2-3,-,14,TGTGCCAGCAGCTTAATGGTTGGGGCAGATACGCAGTATTTT,CASSLMVGADTQYF
TRBV7-2,-,TRBJ2-3,TRBD2,16,TGTGCCAGCAGCCGGACTAGCGGGGGGGCCGGAGATACGCAGTATTTT,CASSRTSGGAGDTQYF
TRBV6-5,-,TRBJ1-2,-,13,TGTGCCAGCAGCCCAGGGGCTAACTATGGCTACACCTTC,CASSPGANYGYTF
TRBV4-3,-,TRBJ2-1,-,16,TGCGCCAGCAGCCAAGATCAAACCAGAGAGAACAATGAGCAGTTCTTC,CASSQDQTRENNEQFF
TRBV11-3,-,TRBJ1-1,TRBD1,14,TGTGCCAGCAGCCCCTACAGGGGGCGGACTGAAGCTTTCTTT,CASSPYRGRTEAFF
TRBV30,-,TRBJ1-5,-,13,TGTGCCTGGAGAATGAATCCCGATCAGCCCCAGCATTTT,CAWRMNPDQPQHF
TRBV12-3/TRBV12-4,once,TRBJ1-1,-,13,TGTGCCAGCAGTTTTTCGCCCGTTCTTGAAGCTTTCTTT,CASSFSPVLEAFF
TRBV6-2/TRBV6-3,-,TRBJ2-1,-,15,TGTGCCAGCAGTCCACTTAGTGGCCGTTACAATGAGCAGTTCTTC,CASSPLSGRYNEQFF
TRBV5-5,once,TRBJ1-2,-,15,TGTGCCAGCAGCTTGGGACAGCCCACTAACTATGGCTACACCTTC,CASSLGQPTNYGYTF
TRBV4-1,-,TRBJ1-2,-,16,TGCGCCAGCAGCCCACAGACGGGCAGTACAAACTATGGCTACACCTTC,CASSPQTGSTNYGYTF
TRBV24-1,-,TRBJ1-2,-,18,TGTGCCACCAGTGATGCCAACTCCCAGTTCACAGGGAAGGGTGGCTACACCTTC,CATSDANSQFTGKGGYTF
TRBV6-5,-,TRBJ2-5,-,15,TGTGCCAGCAGCCCCAGTGGGGGGCATCAAGAGACCCAGTACTTC,CASSPSGGHQETQYF
TRBV4-1,-,TRBJ2-1,TRBD2,16,TGCGCCAGCAGCCACTCTCTAGCGGGAGTCTACAATGAGCAGTTCTTC,CASSHSLAGVYNEQFF
TRBV24-1,once,TRBJ1-5,TRBD1,15,TGTGCCACCAGTGACCACGGACAGGAGAATCAGCCCCAGCATTTT,CATSDHGQENQPQHF